The subject of this entry is one TCR beta chain. Its specificity is not known. TCRdb redid the calling of the reads with MiXCR, one entry per CDR3 protein. Seen here are 900,000 to 950,000 distinct CDR3 sequences, 30% to 40% observed once, and the top ten hold roughly an eighth. This sample was included in a study of T cell repertoires in cytomegalovirus infection. Study background: TCR beta signatures that were public indicated CMV infection and matching HLA type.

The V and J ends lost 0 bases and 2 bases respectively, with 16 bases between them. This CDR3 has 18 residues. CDR1 is LGHNA, CDR2 YSLEER, per germline. The chain couples TRBV4-3 to TRBJ2-2, with D possibly TRBD2 on 6 matching bases. This receptor was obtained from a human donor in good health (CMV status not recorded). Some clones in this sample may be carry-over from other donors' samples. The input for sequencing was cultured CD8+ T cells from PBMCs, taken from culture after CMV antigen stimulation. As DNA, the CDR3 is TGCGCCAGCAGCCAAGAATTCAAGCGGGTACTAAACACCGGGGAGCTGTTTTTT. It specifies CASSQEFKRVLNTGELFF.